The 18 T cell receptor beta chains reported below all come from one sample, sequenced in a study of human T cells and chemical hapten exposure. Time point indicated: patch test 3, about 24 weeks after DPC sensitization. Treatment of the sample: therapeutic diphenylcyclopropenone sensitization with weekly scalp DPC. TCRdb itself ran the RACE reads through MiXCR, one entry per CDR3 protein. The table records 90,000 to 110,000 distinct CDR3 sequences, 34% of them present only once. The starting material was whole blood, obtained in connection with sensitization to the hapten diphenylcyclopropenone (DPC). These TCRs come from a man aged 35 to 55 with alopecia areata. Some clones in this sample may be carry-over from other donors' samples.

CDR3 in DNA: TGCAGTGCTCAGGGGCGGGACATGTATCAGCCCCAGCATTTT. Protein sequence: CSAQGRDMYQPQHF. The gene calls are TRBV20-1 and TRBJ1-5, with a weak D call TRBD1 (6 bases). Trimming took 5 bases from V and 5 from J, leaving 16 bases between them. The germline gives CDR1 DFQATT, CDR2 SNEGSKA (reference sequence). CDR3 length equals 14 residues.

V usage is TRBV4-2 and J usage is TRBJ2-3, with 11 nucleotides matching TRBD2. Per germline, CDR1 LGHNA and CDR2 YNFKEQ. The J segment lost 8 bases and the V segment lost 4 bases, leaving 8 bases of the junction unmatched. The CDR3 consists of 15 residues. Written as DNA, the CDR3 is TGTGCCAGCAGCCCGTTAGCGGGAGGGCCAACTACGCAGTATTTT. It codes for CASSPLAGGPTTQYF.

The V and J genes are TRBV12-3 or TRBV12-4 and TRBJ1-6, with no clear D. V was clipped by 6 bases and J by 9 bases, with 9 bases between them. The CDR3 consists of 12 residues. The chain's CDR3 is CASSREGSPLHF. The CDR3 DNA follows: TGTGCCAGCAGCCGGGAGGGTTCACCCCTCCACTTT.

The chain employs TRBV11-2 and TRBJ2-1; TRBD2 matches at 9 bases. The V gene's germline CDR1 is SGHAT and CDR2 FQNNGV. V dropped 5 bases and J dropped 10; count of bases not matched to a gene: 12. This CDR3 spans 15 amino acids. The CDR3 loop reads CASSLGLAWSGEQFF. The CDR3 DNA follows: TGTGCCAGCAGCCTAGGACTAGCGTGGTCCGGCGAGCAGTTCTTC.

This clonotype was seen only a few times. The chain uses TRBV7-2 and TRBJ2-3; D not resolved. Trimming stripped 0 bases from V and 5 bases from J, with 6 bases between. CDR1 is SGHTA and CDR2 is FQGNSA in the germline V gene. This CDR3 contains 13 residues. CDR3 coding DNA: TGTGCCAGCAGCTTAGCTAGAAAAGATACGCAGTATTTT. It codes for CASSLARKDTQYF.

The chain couples TRBV24-1 to TRBJ2-1; 10 bases map to TRBD2. This CDR3 spans 17 amino acids. With V trimmed by 0 bases and J by 8 bases, 9 bases remained unmatched. Germline loops: CDR1 KGHDR, CDR2 SFDVKD. CDR3 sequence reads: CATSDLPLSGRAHEQFF. The CDR3 coding sequence is TGTGCCACCAGTGATTTGCCCCTGAGCGGGAGGGCCCATGAGCAGTTCTTC.

Note on this clonotype: Sequence at one end of the junction differs from germline and may be a read error. V gene TRBV6-5 combines with J gene TRBJ2-3; D gene uncertain. Germline assignment: CDR1 MNHEY and CDR2 SVGAGI. The CDR3 length is 14 residues. This CDR3 is CASSLFKTTDMQYF. The CDR3, as DNA: TGTGCCAGCAGTTTATTCAAAACCACAGATATGCAGTATTTT.

This chain uses TRBV11-3 with TRBJ2-3; 8 nucleotides align to TRBD2. Germline V gives CDR1 SGHNT, CDR2 YENEEA. CDR3 length: 15 amino acids. V trimming: 3 bases; J trimming: 2 bases; junction bases outside the gene matches: 4. CDR3 nucleotides: TGTGCCAGCAGCTTTCGCGGGAGGACCACAGATACGCAGTATTTT. As protein: CASSFRGRTTDTQYF.

This clonotype has a handful of counts. V usage is TRBV20-1 and J usage is TRBJ2-5; 11 bases are a match to TRBD2. V lost 6 bases and J lost 7; bases outside the gene matches: 10. This CDR3 contains 14 residues. Germline CDR1 DFQATT, CDR2 SNEGSKA (reference sequence). CDR3 in DNA: TGCAGTGCCCAACTAGCGGGAGTAGTTGGGACCCAGTACTTC. It is translated as CSAQLAGVVGTQYF.

This clonotype was observed a handful of times. This chain joins TRBV20-1 and TRBJ2-3; a weak D match, TRBD2 (6 bases). CDR1 is DFQATT, CDR2 SNEGSKA, per germline (reference sequence). The CDR3 runs 16 residues. The V end was cut by 1 base, the J end by 0 bases, with 14 bases between. CDR3 DNA: TGCAGTGCTAGAGGGGTCGGGACTTCCAGCACAGATACGCAGTATTTT. Translated: CSARGVGTSSTDTQYF.

The gene calls are TRBV2 and TRBJ2-1; maybe TRBD2 (6 bases). The CDR3 sequence is 14 residues long. Trimming removed 8 bases at V and 12 bases at J, with 23 bases between. Germline CDR1 and CDR2: SNHLY and FYNNEI. CDR3: CASRRDEITERQFF. CDR3 coding DNA: TGTGCCAGCCGGAGGGACGAAATCACCGAGCGGCAGTTCTTC.

This clonotype was counted once. This chain connects TRBV7-2 to TRBJ2-5; D gene uncertain. Germline V gene sequence: CDR1 SGHTA, CDR2 FQGNSA. The CDR3 totals 11 residues. Deletions cut 5 bases from V and 4 bases from J, with 5 bases between. CDR3 sequence reads: CASSVLETQYF. The CDR3 region has the DNA TGTGCCAGCAGCGTACTAGAGACCCAGTACTTC.

This clonotype turned up a few times. This sequence joins TRBV15 and TRBJ2-1; tentative D call: TRBD2 (5 bases). The length of the CDR3 is 16 residues. V was cut by 1 base and J by 3 bases, with 13 bases left in between. Germline-derived CDR1 and CDR2 are LNHNV and YYDKDF (reference sequence). Here the CDR3 DNA reads TGTGCCACCAGCAGAGGTAGGCTAGCAGACTACAATGAGCAGTTCTTC. Amino acids: CATSRGRLADYNEQFF.

This clonotype was observed once. The V call is TRBV19, the J call TRBJ2-5, with D maybe TRBD1 (6 bases). Trimming left V 1 base short and J 3 bases short, with 12 bases between. CDR3 length: 15 amino acids. Germline V lookup: CDR1 LNHDA, CDR2 SQIVND (reference sequence). The CDR3 nucleotides read TGTGCCAGTAGTATAGCGGGGCAGGGGAAAGAGACCCAGTACTTC. Its translation: CASSIAGQGKETQYF.

This clonotype was counted only a few times. J is TRBJ2-3 and V is TRBV7-2; D call uncertain. This CDR3 is 13 amino acids long. V was shortened by 5 bases and J by 1 base, with 7 bases between the two germline ends. Germline V gene data show CDR1 as SGHTA and CDR2 as FQGNSA. DNA for the CDR3: TGTGCCAGCAGCACGAGCCGCACAGATACGCAGTATTTT. It is translated as CASSTSRTDTQYF. Variable domain in full (rest from reference TRBV7-2 and TRBJ2-3): GAGVSQSPSNKVTEKGKDVELRCDPISGHTALYWYRQSLGQGLEFLIYFQGNSAPDKSGLPSDRFSAERTGGSVSTLTIQRTQQEDSAVYLCASSTSRTDTQYFGPGTRLTVL.

This clonotype has more than one count but fewer than ten. The rearrangement joins TRBV29-1 to TRBJ2-5, with 8 bases lining up with TRBD1. The CDR3 runs 14 residues. CDR1 SQVTM and CDR2 ANQGSEA come from the germline V gene. The ends lost 2 bases at V and 0 bases at J; junction bases unmatched: 2. The CDR3 DNA sequence: TGCAGCGTTGAACGGACAGGGTACCAAGAGACCCAGTACTTC. This sequence encodes CSVERTGYQETQYF.

This clonotype was picked up one time. The rearrangement joins TRBV2 to TRBJ2-7, with TRBD2 identical over 9 bases. Germline CDR1 reads SNHLY; CDR2 reads FYNNEI. CDR3 length: 14 residues. Trimming took 3 bases from V and 7 from J; bases not matched to a gene: 7. CDR3 in amino acids: CASSDAGGPGEQYV. The CDR3 DNA follows: TGTGCCAGCAGTGATGCGGGAGGGCCAGGAGAGCAGTACGTC.

The chain couples TRBV10-2 to TRBJ2-1, with D perhaps matching TRBD1 (6 bases). CDR3 size: 16 residues. Germline values: CDR1 WSHSY, CDR2 SAAADI. Trimming stripped 0 bases from V and 9 bases from J, with 18 bases between. The CDR3 here is CASSESGGGARGEQFF. The CDR3 region has the DNA TGCGCCAGCAGTGAGTCTGGGGGCGGCGCGCGCGGTGAGCAGTTCTTC.